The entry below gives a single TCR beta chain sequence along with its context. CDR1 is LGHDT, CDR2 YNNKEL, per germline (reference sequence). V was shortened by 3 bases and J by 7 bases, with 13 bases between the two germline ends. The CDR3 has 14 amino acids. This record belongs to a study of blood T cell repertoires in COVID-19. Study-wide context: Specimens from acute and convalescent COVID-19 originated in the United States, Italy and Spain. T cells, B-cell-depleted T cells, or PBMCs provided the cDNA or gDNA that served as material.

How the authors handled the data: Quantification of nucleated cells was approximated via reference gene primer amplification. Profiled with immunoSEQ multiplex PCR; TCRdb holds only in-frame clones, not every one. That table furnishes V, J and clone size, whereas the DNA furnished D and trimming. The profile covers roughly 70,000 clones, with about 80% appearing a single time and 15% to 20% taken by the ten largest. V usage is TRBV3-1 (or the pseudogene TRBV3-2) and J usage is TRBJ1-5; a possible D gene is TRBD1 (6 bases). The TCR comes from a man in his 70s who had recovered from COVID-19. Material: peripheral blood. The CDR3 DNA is TGTGCCAGCAGCCAGGAACAGGGAGGGCAGCCCCAGCATTTT. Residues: CASSQEQGGQPQHF.